This record looks at one TCR beta chain sequence and its context. Its antigen remains unidentified. Into CD45RA+ naive and CD45RA-negative memory subsets, the CD4+ cells were split. This sample is drawn from a study of shared clonotypes between healthy human individuals. Study-wide context: A couple of female and a few male donors aged 18 to 49 were enrolled. Each donor's CD8 memory used one plate, CD8 naive two, each CD4 subset three. Regarding the study as a whole: The study found about 4.6% of naive CD4 clonotypes shared across four donors.

Measured with immunoSEQ multiplex PCR; TCRdb has only the in-frame clones, and not every one. The repertoire holds 600,000 to 750,000 clones, with around 72% as singletons. The germline V and J ends were trimmed by 4 bases and 1 base, with 15 bases remaining between them. Germline V gene sequence: CDR1 LGHNA, CDR2 YNFKEQ. The CDR3 has 16 amino acids. This clonotype was sampled from a woman younger than 45 in good health. The sample was memory CD4+ T cells sorted from blood. Sample subset: CD45RA-negative fraction. The V call is TRBV4-2, the J call TRBJ2-3; D might be TRBD1 (7 bases). The CDR3 DNA follows: TGTGCCAGCAGCCGACTAGGGGGCCGCGGCACAGATACGCAGTATTTT. Translated, it gives CASSRLGGRGTDTQYF.